These 18 T cell receptor beta chains originate from one sample sequenced in a study of vaccination effects on CD4 cells after COVID-19 (dated by TCRdb to between 2022 and 2023). In the ViraFEST assay, PBMC were stimulated with viral peptide pools, and antigen-specific CD4+ T cell clonotypes were then identified by expansion using TCR sequencing. After approximately eleven days of culture, CD4+ T cells were isolated with the EasySep CD4+ T cell isolation kit. Convalescent patients had PCR-confirmed SARS-CoV-2 infection between March and December 2020, before Alpha, Beta and Delta variants emerged in the United States. Library prep was done by the immunoSEQ multiplex PCR assay. TCRdb provides this immuneACCESS table in a form limited to in-frame rearrangements. Some clones are lacking; in checked studies, under half of them reflect an unresolved V gene, and why the rest are absent is not known. The table for this sample lists around 75,000 clones; over 65% of them were counted only once. Jointly, the top ten make up about 5% of the sample.

These TCRs' antigens remain unknown. The sequencing used CD4+ T cells from PBMCs cultured with HIV peptides, collected before COVID-19 vaccination. The cell subset or site label on this specimen signifies: HIV-1 Nef peptide pool negative control/reference culture. The receptors come from a human donor who had a prior SARS-CoV-2 infection.

This chain uses TRBV7-2 with TRBJ2-5; 10 bases fit TRBD2. This CDR3 comprises 16 residues. Germline values: CDR1 SGHTA, CDR2 FQGNSA. V was clipped by 4 bases and J by 2 bases; unmatched bases: 7. DNA of the CDR3: TGTGCCAGCAGCTCATCAGCGGGGGGGCGTCAAGAGACCCAGTACTTC. Its translation is CASSSSAGGRQETQYF.

The chain employs TRBV7-3 and TRBJ2-4; D is undetermined. The CDR3 length is 13 residues. CDR1 SGHTA and CDR2 FQGTGA come from the germline V gene. Deletions cut 2 bases from V and 2 bases from J, with 4 bases between. CDR3 sequence: CASSLEPKNIQYF. The CDR3 coding sequence is TGTGCCAGCAGCTTAGAACCCAAAAACATTCAGTACTTC.

This chain links TRBV2 with TRBJ2-3; D might be TRBD2 (7 bases). Trimming removed 6 bases from V and 6 bases from J, with 13 bases in between. The CDR3 length is 13 residues. Germline loops: CDR1 SNHLY, CDR2 FYNNEI. The CDR3 DNA reads as TGTGCCAGCAGGGCAAGGGGGGGGGATACGCAGTATTTT. This codes for CASRARGGDTQYF.

The chain joins TRBV3-1 (or the pseudogene TRBV3-2) to TRBJ2-3, with 7 bases fitting TRBD2. CDR1 and CDR2 from the germline V gene are LGHDT and YNNKEL (reference sequence). The CDR3 is 15 amino acids. V gave up 4 bases and J gave up 3 bases; unmatched junction bases: 7. The CDR3 nucleotides read TGTGCCAGCAGCCGGGCGGGAGAGAGGACAGATACGCAGTATTTT. Its translation is CASSRAGERTDTQYF.

V and J are TRBV2 and TRBJ2-7, with a possible D match to TRBD2 (6 bases). The V gene's germline CDR1 is SNHLY and CDR2 FYNNEI. This CDR3 comprises 11 residues. The ends were cut back, 6 bases at V and 7 bases at J, with 10 bases in the middle. CDR3 coding DNA: TGTGCCAGCAGGGAGGGGAGGGAGCAGTACTTC. Its translation: CASREGREQYF.

V gene TRBV7-3 combines with J gene TRBJ1-2; D ambiguous. Trimming shortened V by 5 bases and J by 4 bases, and 11 bases separated the two germline ends. CDR1 is SGHTA, CDR2 FQGTGA, per germline. The CDR3 consists of 13 residues. CDR3 sequence reads: CASSVGHGYGYTF. In DNA form, the CDR3 reads TGTGCCAGCAGCGTCGGGCACGGCTATGGCTACACCTTC.

The V gene is TRBV11-3, the J gene TRBJ1-3; D ambiguous. The V and J ends lost 5 bases and 7 bases respectively, with 12 bases between them. CDR1 is SGHNT, CDR2 YENEEA, per germline. The CDR3 consists of 13 residues. CDR3 coding DNA: TGTGCCAGCAGCCCGGATTGGGCGAACACCATATATTTT. Translation gives CASSPDWANTIYF.

Points on this clone: This CDR3 is also generated by other DNA sequences in the sample. V and J are TRBV5-4 and TRBJ2-6; either TRBD1 or TRBD2 may supply D (5 bases each). This CDR3 comprises 17 residues. Germline CDR1 is SGHNT and CDR2 is YYREEE (reference sequence). V dropped 2 bases and J dropped 0 bases, with 12 bases sitting between them. The CDR3 spells CASSFGGRSSGANVLTF. The CDR3 DNA follows: TGTGCCAGCAGCTTTGGGGGACGGAGCTCTGGGGCCAACGTCCTGACTTTC.

The genes are TRBV2 and TRBJ1-1, with D unclear. The V gene's germline CDR1 is SNHLY and CDR2 FYNNEI. The V and J ends lost 5 bases and 3 bases respectively, with 13 bases between them. This CDR3 has 14 residues. For the CDR3, the DNA is TGTGCCAGCAGTCGCCTAAGCAGTGACACTGAAGCTTTCTTT. Amino acid sequence: CASSRLSSDTEAFF.

This rearrangement joins TRBV19 to TRBJ2-7; D is unresolved. The CDR3 contains 14 residues. CDR1 is LNHDA, CDR2 SQIVND, per germline (reference sequence). V lost 6 bases and J 3 bases, leaving 15 bases between the germline ends. The CDR3 sequence is CASRNGPGSYEQYF. The CDR3 bases are TGTGCCAGTAGGAATGGCCCAGGAAGCTACGAGCAGTACTTC. Based on the CDR3 plus reference TRBV19 and TRBJ2-7, the full variable domain is DGGITQSPKYLFRKEGQNVTLSCEQNLNHDAMYWYRQDPGQGLRLIYYSQIVNDFQKGDIAEGYSVSREKKESFPLTVTSAQKNPTAFYLCASRNGPGSYEQYFGPGTRLTVT.

Only a few counts were recorded for this clone. This rearrangement joins TRBV6-1 to TRBJ2-1, with 9 bases aligning to TRBD1. J lost 4 bases, V lost 2 bases, and 3 bases had no gene match. The CDR3 extends over 15 amino acids. In germline, CDR1 is MNHNS, CDR2 SASEGT. CDR3 sequence: CASSEPGTGYNEQFF. CDR3 nucleotide sequence: TGTGCCAGCAGTGAACCCGGGACAGGGTACAATGAGCAGTTCTTC.

The rearrangement links TRBV18 to TRBJ2-7, with TRBD2 identical over 12 bases. The CDR3 has 15 amino acids. Germline assignment: CDR1 KGHSH and CDR2 LQKENI. V lost 3 bases to trimming and J lost 5 bases; unmatched junction nucleotides: 5. CDR3 in DNA: TGTGCCAGCTCACCCTTACTAGCGGGAGGAGACGAGCAGTACTTC. Translation: CASSPLLAGGDEQYF.

This chain connects TRBV23-1 to TRBJ2-3; weak D call: TRBD1 (5 bases). TRBV23-1 carries the ORF label, with uncertain function. This CDR3 has 16 amino acids. V lost 0 bases, J lost 6 bases, and 16 bases lay in between. As DNA, the CDR3 is TGCGCCAGCAGTCAATCGTCTAAGGGGTGTTCTGATACGCAGTATTTT. Encoded protein: CASSQSSKGCSDTQYF.

V gene TRBV7-3 combines with J gene TRBJ2-3; D is perhaps TRBD1 (5 bases). The CDR3 sequence is 14 residues long. The V gene lost 4 bases and the J gene lost 3 bases, with 11 bases spanning the gap. Germline assignment: CDR1 SGHTA and CDR2 FQGTGA. The CDR3 DNA reads as TGTGCCAGCAGCTCCCAGGGTGAGACAGATACGCAGTATTTT. It translates to CASSSQGETDTQYF. Full variable domain (remainder filled in from reference TRBV7-3 and TRBJ2-3): GAGVSQTPSNKVTEKGKYVELRCDPISGHTALYWYRQSLGQGPEFLIYFQGTGAADDSGLPNDRFFAVRPEGSVSTLKIQRTERGDSAVYLCASSSQGETDTQYFGPGTRLTVL.

V is TRBV5-5 and J is TRBJ1-4; D is undetermined. The CDR3 is 17 amino acids. The V end was cut by 0 bases, the J end by 0 bases, with 12 bases between. From germline, CDR1 is SGHKS and CDR2 YYEKEE (reference sequence). DNA of the CDR3: TGTGCCAGCAGCTTGGGGGGAAACCTTGCAACTAATGAAAAACTGTTTTTT. This codes for CASSLGGNLATNEKLFF.

V gene TRBV9 combines with J gene TRBJ2-1; 11 positions agree with TRBD1. Trimming took 3 bases from V and 9 from J; bases not matched to a gene: 8. Germline V gene sequence: CDR1 SGDLS, CDR2 YYNGEE. The CDR3 totals 15 residues. The CDR3, as DNA: TGTGCCAGCAGCGCCGGGACAGGGGGTCTGGGTGAGCAGTTCTTC. This sequence encodes CASSAGTGGLGEQFF.

The chain links TRBV7-9 to TRBJ2-3; weak D call: TRBD2 (5 bases). The CDR3 spans 15 residues. V was clipped by 4 bases and J by 2 bases, with 13 bases between them. Germline V gene lookup returns CDR1 SEHNR and CDR2 FQNEAQ (reference sequence). CDR3 sequence reads: CASSSAGGNTDTQYF. CDR3 DNA: TGTGCCAGCAGCTCCGCCGGAGGCAACACAGATACGCAGTATTTT.

The chain couples TRBV19 to TRBJ1-1; D unresolved. CDR3 length equals 15 residues. The germline V gene encodes CDR1 LNHDA and CDR2 SQIVND (reference sequence). V gave up 8 bases and J gave up 5 bases, with 21 bases separating them. CDR3 bases: TGTGCCAGTCGAACCCGGGCAGGTGCAAAAACTGAAGCTTTCTTT. Protein: CASRTRAGAKTEAFF.